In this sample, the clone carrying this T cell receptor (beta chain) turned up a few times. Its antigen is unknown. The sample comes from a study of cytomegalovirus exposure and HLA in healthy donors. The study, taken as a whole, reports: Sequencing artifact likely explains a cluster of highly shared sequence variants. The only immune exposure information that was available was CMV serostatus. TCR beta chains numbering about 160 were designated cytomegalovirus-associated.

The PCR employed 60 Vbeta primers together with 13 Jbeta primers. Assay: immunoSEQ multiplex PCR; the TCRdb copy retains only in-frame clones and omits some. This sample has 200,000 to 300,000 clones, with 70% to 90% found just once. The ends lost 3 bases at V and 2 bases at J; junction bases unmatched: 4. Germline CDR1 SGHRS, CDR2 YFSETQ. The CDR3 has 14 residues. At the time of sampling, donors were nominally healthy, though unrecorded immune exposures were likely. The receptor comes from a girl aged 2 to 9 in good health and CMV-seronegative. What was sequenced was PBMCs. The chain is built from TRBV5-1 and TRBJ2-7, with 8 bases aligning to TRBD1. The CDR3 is CASSSDRGPYEQYF. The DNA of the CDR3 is TGCGCCAGCAGCTCCGACAGGGGCCCCTACGAGCAGTACTTC.